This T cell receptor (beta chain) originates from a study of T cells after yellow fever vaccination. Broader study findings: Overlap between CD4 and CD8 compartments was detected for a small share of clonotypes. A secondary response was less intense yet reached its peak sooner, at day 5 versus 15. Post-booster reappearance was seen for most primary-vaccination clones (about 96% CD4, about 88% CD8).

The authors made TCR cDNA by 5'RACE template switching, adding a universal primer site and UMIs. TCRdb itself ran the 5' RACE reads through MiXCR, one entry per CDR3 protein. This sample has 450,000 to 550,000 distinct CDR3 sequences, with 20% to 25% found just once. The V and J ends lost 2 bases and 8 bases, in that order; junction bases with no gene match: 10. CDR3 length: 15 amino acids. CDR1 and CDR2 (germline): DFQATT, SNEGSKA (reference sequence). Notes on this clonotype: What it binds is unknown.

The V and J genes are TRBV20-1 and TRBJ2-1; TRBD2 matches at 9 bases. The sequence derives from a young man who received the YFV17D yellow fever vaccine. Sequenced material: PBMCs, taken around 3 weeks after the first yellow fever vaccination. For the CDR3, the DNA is TGCAGTGCTAGATCAGGAGGGACTAGCAGGGATGAGCAGTTCTTC. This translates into CSARSGGTSRDEQFF.